This T cell receptor beta chain was recovered during a study of T cell responses to AZD1222 COVID-19 vaccine. The overall study: Combined were second doses at about 4 or about 12 weeks. Broader study findings: Once two AZD1222 doses were given, Spike-specific TCR breadth and depth went up. Of spike-specific TCRs, nearly half reportedly target regions left unmutated in variants. Clonal diversity was possibly underestimated, and the donors were mostly white British, with more females.

Germline V gives CDR1 SGHNT, CDR2 YENEEA. This CDR3 is built from 13 residues. Trimming removed 5 bases from V and 4 bases from J, with 12 bases in between. TCRdb's table, derived via immunoSEQ multiplex PCR, lists solely in-frame clones and lacks some. The repertoire holds over 65,000 clones, roughly nine tenths seen once, with 7% in the top ten. On this clone itself: What it binds is not known.

This rearrangement joins TRBV11-3 to TRBJ2-7; either TRBD1 or TRBD2 may supply D (6 bases each). This material consisted of peripheral blood, taken on day 0 of AZD1222 vaccination. The sequence derives from an adult in good health. CDR3 sequence: CASSLPGAYEQYF. The CDR3 DNA reads TGTGCCAGCAGCCTTCCGGGGGCATACGAGCAGTACTTC. The full variable domain, with the rest looked up from reference TRBV11-3 and TRBJ2-7, is EAGVVQSPRYKIIEKKQPVAFWCNPISGHNTLYWYLQNLGQGPELLIRYENEEAVDDSQLPKDRFSAERLKGVDSTLKIQPAELGDSAVYLCASSLPGAYEQYFGPGTRLTVT.